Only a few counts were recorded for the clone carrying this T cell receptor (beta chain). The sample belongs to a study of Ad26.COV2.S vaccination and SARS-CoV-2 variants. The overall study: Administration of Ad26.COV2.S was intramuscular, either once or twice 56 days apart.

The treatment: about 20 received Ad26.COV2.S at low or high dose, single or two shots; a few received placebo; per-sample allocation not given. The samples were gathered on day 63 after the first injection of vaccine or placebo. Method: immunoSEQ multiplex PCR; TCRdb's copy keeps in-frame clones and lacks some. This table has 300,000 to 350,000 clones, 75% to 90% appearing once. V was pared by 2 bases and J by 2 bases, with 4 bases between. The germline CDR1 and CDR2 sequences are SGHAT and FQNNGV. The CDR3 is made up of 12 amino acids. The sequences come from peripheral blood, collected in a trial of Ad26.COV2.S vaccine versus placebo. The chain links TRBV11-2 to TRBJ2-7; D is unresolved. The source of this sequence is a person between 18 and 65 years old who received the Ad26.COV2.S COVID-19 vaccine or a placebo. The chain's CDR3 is CASSLTTYEQYF. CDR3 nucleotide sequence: TGTGCCAGCAGCTTAACCACCTACGAGCAGTACTTC.